A selection of T cell receptor beta chains follows, all from one sample in a study of OX40 agonist ivuxolimab in advanced cancers. Libraries were prepared by immunoSEQ multiplex PCR; TCRdb keeps only in-frame clonotypes and omits some of them. The table includes tens of thousands of clones, more than 75% detected once. The sequencing here drew on CD4+ or CD8+ T cells sorted from blood, taken in a trial of the OX40 agonist ivuxolimab. The source is an adult with an advanced solid tumor such as melanoma, head and neck, liver or kidney cancer. CDR3s include the opening cysteine and the closing phenylalanine or tryptophan. The order of the fields is D gene, J gene, CDR3 length, V gene, clone size, CDR3 protein, CDR3 DNA. D genes are given only for firm matches. Size is stated for part of the rows, as once, few or many counts, or as a class when the clone is expanded.

d_gene: TRBD2; j_gene: TRBJ2-7; len: 13; v_gene: TRBV18; abundance: NA; CDR3aa: CASSPPAGGEQYF; CDR3nt: TGTGCCAGCTCACCACCAGCGGGAGGCGAGCAGTACTTC
d_gene: TRBD1; j_gene: TRBJ1-5; len: 13; v_gene: TRBV29-1; abundance: NA; CDR3aa: CSVEVTGGQPQHF; CDR3nt: TGCAGCGTTGAAGTGACAGGGGGTCAGCCCCAGCATTTT
d_gene: NA; j_gene: TRBJ2-1; len: 15; v_gene: TRBV5-4; abundance: NA; CDR3aa: CASSLEREPYNEQFF; CDR3nt: TGTGCCAGCAGCTTGGAACGGGAACCCTACAATGAGCAGTTCTTC
d_gene: TRBD1; j_gene: TRBJ1-1; len: 18; v_gene: TRBV5-1; abundance: NA; CDR3aa: CASSVAGQGALANTEAFF; CDR3nt: TGCGCCAGCAGCGTAGCAGGGCAGGGGGCTTTGGCGAACACTGAAGCTTTCTTT
d_gene: TRBD2; j_gene: TRBJ2-3; len: 15; v_gene: TRBV5-1; abundance: NA; CDR3aa: CASELEGGRTDTQYF; CDR3nt: TGCGCCAGCGAATTGGAGGGCGGGAGGACAGATACGCAGTATTTT
d_gene: NA; j_gene: TRBJ2-1; len: 14; v_gene: TRBV11-2; abundance: few; CDR3aa: CASSPGLSYNEQFF; CDR3nt: TGTGCCAGCAGCCCTGGATTGTCCTACAATGAGCAGTTCTTC
d_gene: TRBD2; j_gene: TRBJ2-7; len: 12; v_gene: TRBV6-5; abundance: NA; CDR3aa: CASSYGTSGMHF; CDR3nt: TGTGCCAGCAGTTATGGGACTAGCGGGATGCACTTC
d_gene: TRBD1; j_gene: TRBJ2-7; len: 16; v_gene: TRBV6-1; abundance: NA; CDR3aa: CASSEARQGHSYEQYF; CDR3nt: TGTGCCAGCAGTGAAGCTCGACAGGGCCATTCCTACGAGCAGTACTTC
d_gene: NA; j_gene: TRBJ2-3; len: 14; v_gene: TRBV9; abundance: NA; CDR3aa: CASSVEAAQDTQYF; CDR3nt: TGTGCCAGCAGCGTAGAGGCAGCACAAGATACGCAGTATTTT
d_gene: TRBD2; j_gene: TRBJ2-1; len: 17; v_gene: TRBV5-1; abundance: NA; CDR3aa: CASTASGTSRIYNEQFF; CDR3nt: TGCGCCAGCACGGCTAGCGGGACTAGTAGGATCTACAATGAGCAGTTCTTC
d_gene: TRBD2; j_gene: TRBJ2-7; len: 15; v_gene: TRBV28; abundance: NA; CDR3aa: CASSSPGRAVYEQYF; CDR3nt: TGTGCCAGCAGTTCGCCCGGGAGGGCCGTCTACGAGCAGTACTTC
d_gene: TRBD1; j_gene: TRBJ1-4; len: 15; v_gene: TRBV2; abundance: NA; CDR3aa: CASSRGGLLGEKLFF; CDR3nt: TGTGCCAGCAGCCGAGGGGGCCTTCTTGGTGAAAAACTGTTTTTT
d_gene: TRBD2; j_gene: TRBJ2-7; len: 15; v_gene: TRBV5-1; abundance: NA; CDR3aa: CASSISGRAGVEQYF; CDR3nt: TGCGCCAGCAGCATTAGCGGGAGGGCCGGTGTCGAGCAGTACTTC
d_gene: NA; j_gene: TRBJ1-5; len: 14; v_gene: TRBV7-2; abundance: NA; CDR3aa: CASSIPGLAQPQHF; CDR3nt: TGTGCCAGCAGCATTCCCGGGTTGGCTCAGCCCCAGCATTTT
d_gene: TRBD1; j_gene: TRBJ2-7; len: 12; v_gene: TRBV30; abundance: few; CDR3aa: CAWSGQFDEQYF; CDR3nt: TGTGCCTGGTCGGGACAGTTCGACGAGCAGTACTTC
d_gene: NA; j_gene: TRBJ2-1; len: 15; v_gene: TRBV7-6; abundance: NA; CDR3aa: CASSLVAGPYNEQFF; CDR3nt: TGTGCCAGCAGCTTAGTTGCGGGACCCTACAATGAGCAGTTCTTC
d_gene: NA; j_gene: TRBJ1-5; len: 16; v_gene: TRBV19; abundance: NA; CDR3aa: CASTIGGSGFDQPQHF; CDR3nt: TGTGCCAGTACCATCGGAGGGTCAGGGTTTGATCAGCCCCAGCATTTT
d_gene: TRBD1; j_gene: TRBJ1-3; len: 12; v_gene: TRBV27; abundance: NA; CDR3aa: CASSSTGDTIYF; CDR3nt: TGTGCCAGCAGTTCCACAGGGGACACCATATATTTT
d_gene: TRBD2; j_gene: TRBJ2-5; len: 11; v_gene: TRBV2; abundance: NA; CDR3aa: CASSGEGTQYF; CDR3nt: TGTGCCAGCAGTGGGGAGGGGACCCAGTACTTC
d_gene: TRBD2; j_gene: TRBJ2-1; len: 15; v_gene: TRBV5-6; abundance: NA; CDR3aa: CASSERGGNYNEQFF; CDR3nt: TGTGCCAGCAGCGAGCGGGGCGGGAATTACAATGAGCAGTTCTTC
d_gene: NA; j_gene: TRBJ1-4; len: 18; v_gene: TRBV7-2; abundance: NA; CDR3aa: CASSLGRARGLTNEKLFF; CDR3nt: TGTGCCAGCAGCTTAGGCCGAGCTCGGGGGCTAACTAATGAAAAACTGTTTTTT
d_gene: TRBD1; j_gene: TRBJ1-1; len: 14; v_gene: TRBV27; abundance: NA; CDR3aa: CASSVLSGGTEAFF; CDR3nt: TGTGCCAGCAGTGTCCTCTCAGGGGGCACTGAAGCTTTCTTT
d_gene: TRBD1; j_gene: TRBJ1-4; len: 15; v_gene: TRBV10-3; abundance: NA; CDR3aa: CAISESGRGREKLFF; CDR3nt: TGTGCCATCAGTGAGAGCGGCAGGGGGCGTGAAAAACTGTTTTTT
d_gene: TRBD2; j_gene: TRBJ2-5; len: 13; v_gene: TRBV7-2; abundance: once; CDR3aa: CASGGTSGLTQYF; CDR3nt: TGTGCCAGCGGGGGGACTAGCGGGTTGACCCAGTACTTC
d_gene: TRBD1; j_gene: TRBJ2-7; len: 14; v_gene: TRBV11-2; abundance: NA; CDR3aa: CASSPPDRGQEQYF; CDR3nt: TGTGCCAGCAGCCCACCTGACAGGGGGCAAGAGCAGTACTTC
d_gene: NA; j_gene: TRBJ2-1; len: 12; v_gene: TRBV5-4; abundance: once; CDR3aa: CASSLVYNEQFF; CDR3nt: TGTGCCAGCAGCTTGGTTTACAATGAGCAGTTCTTC
d_gene: TRBD2; j_gene: TRBJ2-1; len: 13; v_gene: TRBV29-1; abundance: few; CDR3aa: CSVSSGFDNEQFF; CDR3nt: TGCAGCGTCTCTAGCGGATTTGACAATGAGCAGTTCTTC
d_gene: NA; j_gene: TRBJ2-7; len: 10; v_gene: TRBV29-1; abundance: few; CDR3aa: CSVGSYEQYF; CDR3nt: TGCAGCGTCGGGTCCTACGAGCAGTACTTC
d_gene: TRBD1; j_gene: TRBJ1-1; len: 16; v_gene: TRBV6-4; abundance: NA; CDR3aa: CASSESNRGLDTEAFF; CDR3nt: TGTGCCAGCAGTGAAAGTAACAGGGGGCTGGACACTGAAGCTTTCTTT
d_gene: NA; j_gene: TRBJ2-1; len: 13; v_gene: TRBV6-5; abundance: NA; CDR3aa: CASKGLTFGEQFF; CDR3nt: TGTGCCAGCAAGGGCCTCACTTTCGGTGAGCAGTTCTTC
d_gene: NA; j_gene: TRBJ2-7; len: 11; v_gene: TRBV11-2; abundance: NA; CDR3aa: CASSKGYEQYF; CDR3nt: TGTGCCAGCAGCAAAGGTTACGAGCAGTACTTC
d_gene: NA; j_gene: TRBJ1-4; len: 15; v_gene: TRBV6-5; abundance: once; CDR3aa: CASSYSPGGNEKLFF; CDR3nt: TGTGCCAGCAGTTACTCGCCGGGAGGTAATGAAAAACTGTTTTTT
d_gene: TRBD1; j_gene: TRBJ2-7; len: 15; v_gene: TRBV18; abundance: NA; CDR3aa: CASSPGTGGAGEQYF; CDR3nt: TGTGCCAGCTCACCAGGGACAGGGGGAGCGGGCGAGCAGTACTTC
d_gene: NA; j_gene: TRBJ2-3; len: 15; v_gene: TRBV9; abundance: NA; CDR3aa: CASSVAGALSNTQYF; CDR3nt: TGTGCCAGCAGCGTAGCCGGGGCCCTCAGTAATACGCAGTATTTT
d_gene: NA; j_gene: TRBJ2-5; len: 10; v_gene: TRBV2; abundance: NA; CDR3aa: CASRQETQYF; CDR3nt: TGTGCCAGCAGACAAGAGACCCAGTACTTC
d_gene: TRBD1; j_gene: TRBJ2-7; len: 14; v_gene: TRBV9; abundance: NA; CDR3aa: CASSVQGVPYEQYF; CDR3nt: TGTGCCAGCAGCGTCCAGGGGGTCCCCTACGAGCAGTACTTC
d_gene: TRBD1; j_gene: TRBJ2-4; len: 15; v_gene: TRBV4-2; abundance: NA; CDR3aa: CASSQERQGENIQYF; CDR3nt: TGTGCCAGCAGCCAAGAGAGGCAGGGGGAAAACATTCAGTACTTC
d_gene: NA; j_gene: TRBJ1-2; len: 15; v_gene: TRBV2; abundance: NA; CDR3aa: CASSNTRQLDYGYTF; CDR3nt: TGTGCCAGCAGTAACACTAGACAGTTGGACTATGGCTACACCTTC
d_gene: NA; j_gene: TRBJ2-2; len: 13; v_gene: TRBV7-3; abundance: NA; CDR3aa: CASSPQVAGELFF; CDR3nt: TGTGCCAGCAGCCCCCAAGTGGCCGGGGAGCTGTTTTTT
d_gene: NA; j_gene: TRBJ2-7; len: 13; v_gene: TRBV6-5; abundance: NA; CDR3aa: CASSSRVQAVQYF; CDR3nt: TGTGCCAGCAGTTCCAGGGTACAGGCGGTGCAGTACTTC
d_gene: NA; j_gene: TRBJ2-1; len: 17; v_gene: TRBV12-5; abundance: NA; CDR3aa: CASGLDAASGWRNEQFF; CDR3nt: TGTGCTAGTGGTTTGGACGCGGCGTCGGGCTGGCGCAATGAGCAGTTCTTC
d_gene: TRBD1; j_gene: TRBJ2-1; len: 15; v_gene: TRBV19; abundance: few; CDR3aa: CASSMWDRHYNEQFF; CDR3nt: TGTGCCAGTAGTATGTGGGACAGACATTACAATGAGCAGTTCTTC